This T cell receptor (beta chain) was retrieved from a study of blood T cell repertoires in COVID-19. Study-wide context: Sources were T cells, B-cell-depleted T cells, or PBMCs; the material itself was cDNA or gDNA.

Germline-derived CDR1 and CDR2 are SGHRS and YFSETQ. This CDR3 has 13 residues. Trimming took 2 bases from V and 5 from J, leaving 10 bases between them. Original methodology: Reference gene primer amplification gave estimated nucleated cell counts. Generated by immunoSEQ multiplex PCR, the TCRdb table keeps only in-frame clones and is missing some. The DNA was the basis for D and trimming; V, J and clone size are from that table. The table includes approximately 250,000 clones, approximately 82% detected once. Sequencing used PBMCs or T cells enriched from blood (not recorded which). The sequence was obtained from a man aged 35-49 years who had recovered from COVID-19. This chain links TRBV5-1 with TRBJ1-2; D not resolved. The CDR3 DNA is TGCGCCAGCAGCTTCGCCGCCGGGTATGGCTACACCTTC. As protein: CASSFAAGYGYTF.